This paragraph reports one T cell receptor beta chain. Its target is not known. The data were produced by immunoSEQ multiplex PCR, yet TCRdb's version contains in-frame clones alone and is incomplete. The sample consists of about 130,000 clones, nearly 95% of them appearing once. With 1 base clipped from V and 4 bases from J, the junction kept 7 bases outside the gene matches. Germline V gene data show CDR1 as LNHNV and CDR2 as YYDKDF (reference sequence). This CDR3 is built from 16 residues. This entry belongs to a study of T cell responses to AZD1222 COVID-19 vaccine. Overall study: Recipients boosted at about 4 weeks or about 12 weeks are pooled. Broader study findings: Only a handful of AZD1222 recipients were seropositive at baseline. Among the donors, most were white British and more were female, and clonal diversity was possibly underestimated. Spike-specific TCR breadth and depth both grew after two AZD1222 doses.

The sequence was collected from an adult in good health. Sequencing used peripheral blood, obtained on day 0 of AZD1222 vaccination. This chain uses TRBV15 with TRBJ1-2, with TRBD1 matching over 9 bases. The CDR3 coding sequence is TGTGCCACCAGCAGAGCAACCCCGACAGGGGGCTATGGCTACACCTTC. It codes for CATSRATPTGGYGYTF.